The entry below describes one T cell receptor beta chain. The germline V and J ends were trimmed by 5 bases and 5 bases, with 10 bases remaining between them. The CDR3 extends over 13 amino acids. The germline CDR1 and CDR2 sequences are LNHDA and SQIVND (reference sequence). The sample is drawn from a study of T cell changes during pregnancy in multiple sclerosis. Generated by immunoSEQ multiplex PCR, the TCRdb table keeps only in-frame clones and is missing some. Here the sample spans around 120,000 clones, roughly 92% being singletons. The chain has TRBV19 and TRBJ1-5, with D perhaps matching TRBD1 (5 bases). This specimen consisted of peripheral blood, obtained after pregnancy. The receptor was isolated from a female donor with multiple sclerosis, enrolled in a pregnancy study. DNA of the CDR3: TGTGCCAGTAGTGACAGCATTCATCAGCCCCAGCATTTT. Protein product: CASSDSIHQPQHF.